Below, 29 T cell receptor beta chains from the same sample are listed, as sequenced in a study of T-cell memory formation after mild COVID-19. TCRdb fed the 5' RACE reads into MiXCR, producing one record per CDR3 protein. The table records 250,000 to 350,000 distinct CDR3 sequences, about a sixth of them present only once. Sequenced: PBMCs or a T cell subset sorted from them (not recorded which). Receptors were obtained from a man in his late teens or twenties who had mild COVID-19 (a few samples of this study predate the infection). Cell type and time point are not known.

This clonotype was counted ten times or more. CDR3 sequence (DNA): TGCGCCAGCAGCTTGTCGTCATTCGGCGAAGCCTACGAGCAGTACGTC. It codes for CASSLSSFGEAYEQYV. The V and J genes are TRBV5-1 and TRBJ2-7; D is uncertain. CDR3 length: 16 amino acids. Trimming shortened V by 1 base and J by 2 bases, and 16 bases separated the two germline ends. The V gene's germline CDR1 is SGHRS and CDR2 YFSETQ.

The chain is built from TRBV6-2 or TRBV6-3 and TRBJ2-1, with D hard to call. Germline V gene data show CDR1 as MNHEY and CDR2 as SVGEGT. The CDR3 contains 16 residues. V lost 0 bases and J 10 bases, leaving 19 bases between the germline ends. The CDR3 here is CASSYSPVPYKGEQFF. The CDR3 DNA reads TGTGCCAGCAGTTACTCGCCGGTACCCTACAAGGGCGAGCAGTTCTTC.

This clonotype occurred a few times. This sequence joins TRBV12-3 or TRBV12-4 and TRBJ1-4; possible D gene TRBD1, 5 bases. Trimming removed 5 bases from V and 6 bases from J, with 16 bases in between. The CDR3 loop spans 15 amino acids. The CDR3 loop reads CASSLRGFGDEKLFF. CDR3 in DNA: TGTGCCAGCAGTCTCCGGGGCTTCGGGGATGAAAAACTGTTTTTT.

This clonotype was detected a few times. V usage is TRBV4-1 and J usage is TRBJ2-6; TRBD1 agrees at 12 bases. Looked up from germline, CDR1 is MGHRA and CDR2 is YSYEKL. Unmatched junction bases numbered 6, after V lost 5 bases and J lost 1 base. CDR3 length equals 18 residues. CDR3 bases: TGCGCCAGCAGCACGGGACAGGGGGCTATTTCTGGGGCCAACGTCCTGACTTTC. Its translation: CASSTGQGAISGANVLTF.

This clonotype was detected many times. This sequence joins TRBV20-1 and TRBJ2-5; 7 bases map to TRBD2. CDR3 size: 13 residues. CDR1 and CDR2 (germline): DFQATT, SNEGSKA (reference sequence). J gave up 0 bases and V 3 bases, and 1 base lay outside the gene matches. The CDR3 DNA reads TGCAGTGCTAGCGGGGGGAACCAAGAGACCCAGTACTTC. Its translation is CSASGGNQETQYF.

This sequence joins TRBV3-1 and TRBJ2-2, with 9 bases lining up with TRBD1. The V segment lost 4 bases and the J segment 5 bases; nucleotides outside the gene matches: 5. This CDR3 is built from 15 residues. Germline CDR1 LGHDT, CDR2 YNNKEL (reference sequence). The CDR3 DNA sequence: TGTGCCAGCAGCCGAGGGACAGGGTTTACCGGGGAGCTGTTTTTT. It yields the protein CASSRGTGFTGELFF.

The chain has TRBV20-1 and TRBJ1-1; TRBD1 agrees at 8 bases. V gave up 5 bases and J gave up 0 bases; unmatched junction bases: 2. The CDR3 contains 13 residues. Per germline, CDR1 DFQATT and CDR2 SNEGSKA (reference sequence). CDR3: CSASGQVNTEAFF. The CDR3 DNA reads TGCAGTGCTTCGGGACAGGTGAACACTGAAGCTTTCTTT.

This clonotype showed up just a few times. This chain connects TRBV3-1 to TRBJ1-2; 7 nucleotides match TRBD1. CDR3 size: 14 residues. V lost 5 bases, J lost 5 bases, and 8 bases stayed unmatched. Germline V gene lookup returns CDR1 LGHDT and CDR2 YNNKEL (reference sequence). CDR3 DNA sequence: TGTGCCAGCAGCGATCCGGGACAGACTTATGGCTACACCTTC. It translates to CASSDPGQTYGYTF.

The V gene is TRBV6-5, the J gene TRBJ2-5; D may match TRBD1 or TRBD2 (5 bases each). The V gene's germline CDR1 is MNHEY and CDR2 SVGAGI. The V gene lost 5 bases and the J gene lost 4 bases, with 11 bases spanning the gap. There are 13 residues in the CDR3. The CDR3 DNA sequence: TGTGCCAGCAGTCGGGACCACTCAGAGACCCAGTACTTC. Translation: CASSRDHSETQYF.

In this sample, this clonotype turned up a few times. Written as DNA, the CDR3 is TGTGCCAGCAGTTATGGGACGCCAGACTACTACGAGCAGTACTTC. This gives the protein CASSYGTPDYYEQYF. This rearrangement joins TRBV6-2 or TRBV6-3 to TRBJ2-7; the D call may be TRBD1 or TRBD2 (5 bases each). Germline V gene sequence: CDR1 MNHEY, CDR2 SVGEGT. V lost 3 bases and J lost 3, with 15 bases in between. This CDR3 spans 15 amino acids.

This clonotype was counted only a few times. The CDR3 loop reads CASSFVGGGNQPQHF. CDR3 sequence (DNA): TGTGCCAGCAGCTTTGTTGGGGGTGGCAATCAGCCCCAGCATTTT. The chain combines TRBV12-3 or TRBV12-4 with TRBJ1-5, with D perhaps matching TRBD1 (5 bases). This CDR3 is built from 15 residues. The ends were cut back, 6 bases at V and 2 bases at J, with 14 bases in the middle.

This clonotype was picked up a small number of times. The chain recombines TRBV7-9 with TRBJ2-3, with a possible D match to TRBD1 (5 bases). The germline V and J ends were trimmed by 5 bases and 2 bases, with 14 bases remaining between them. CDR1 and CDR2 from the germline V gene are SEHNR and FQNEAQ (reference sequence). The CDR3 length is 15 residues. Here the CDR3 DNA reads TGTGCCAGCAGCCAACAGGTTTCGGACACAGATACGCAGTATTTT. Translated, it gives CASSQQVSDTDTQYF.

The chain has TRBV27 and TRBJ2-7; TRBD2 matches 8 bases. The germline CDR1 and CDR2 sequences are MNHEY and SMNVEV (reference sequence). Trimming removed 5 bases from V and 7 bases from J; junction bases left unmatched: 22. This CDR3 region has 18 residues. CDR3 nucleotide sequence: TGTGCCAGCAGTCTCCGAGTAGCGGGGAAGCTACGTGGGGGGGAGCAGTACTTC. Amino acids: CASSLRVAGKLRGGEQYF.

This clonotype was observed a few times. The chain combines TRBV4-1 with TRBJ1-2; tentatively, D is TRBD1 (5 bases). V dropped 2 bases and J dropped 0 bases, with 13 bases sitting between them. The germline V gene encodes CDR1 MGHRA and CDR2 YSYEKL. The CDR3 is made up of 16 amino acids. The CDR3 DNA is TGCGCCAGCAGCCAACCCGGCAGGGTTCCTAACTATGGCTACACCTTC. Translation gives CASSQPGRVPNYGYTF.

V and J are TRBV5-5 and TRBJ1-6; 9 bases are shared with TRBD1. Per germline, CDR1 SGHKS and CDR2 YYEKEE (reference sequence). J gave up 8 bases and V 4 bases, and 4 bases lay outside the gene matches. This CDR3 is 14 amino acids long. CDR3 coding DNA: TGTGCCAGCAGCCGGGGACAGGGAGATTCACCCCTCCACTTT. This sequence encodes CASSRGQGDSPLHF.

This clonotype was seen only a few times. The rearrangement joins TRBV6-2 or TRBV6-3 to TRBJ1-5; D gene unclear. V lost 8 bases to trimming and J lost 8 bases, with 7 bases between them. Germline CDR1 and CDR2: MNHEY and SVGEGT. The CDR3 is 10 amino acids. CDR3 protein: CASGQKPQHF. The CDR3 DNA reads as TGTGCCAGCGGCCAGAAGCCCCAGCATTTT.

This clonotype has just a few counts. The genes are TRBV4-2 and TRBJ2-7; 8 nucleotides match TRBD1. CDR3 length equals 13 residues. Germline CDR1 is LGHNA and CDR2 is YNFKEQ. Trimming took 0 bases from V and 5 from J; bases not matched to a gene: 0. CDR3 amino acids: CASSQETGDEQYF. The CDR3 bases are TGTGCCAGCAGCCAAGAGACAGGGGACGAGCAGTACTTC.

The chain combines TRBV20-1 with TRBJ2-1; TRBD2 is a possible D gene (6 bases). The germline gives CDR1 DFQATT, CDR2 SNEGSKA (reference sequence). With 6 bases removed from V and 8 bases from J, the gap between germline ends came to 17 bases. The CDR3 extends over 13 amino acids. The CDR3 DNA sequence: TGCAGTGCCCCTCGACTAGTCCGGGATGAGCAGTTCTTC. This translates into CSAPRLVRDEQFF.

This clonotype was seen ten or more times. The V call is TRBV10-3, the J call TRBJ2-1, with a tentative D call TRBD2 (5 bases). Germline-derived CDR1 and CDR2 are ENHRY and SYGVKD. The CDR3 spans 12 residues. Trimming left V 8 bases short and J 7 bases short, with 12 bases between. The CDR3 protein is CAIGTGSNEQFF. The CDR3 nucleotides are TGTGCCATCGGTACGGGGTCAAATGAGCAGTTCTTC.

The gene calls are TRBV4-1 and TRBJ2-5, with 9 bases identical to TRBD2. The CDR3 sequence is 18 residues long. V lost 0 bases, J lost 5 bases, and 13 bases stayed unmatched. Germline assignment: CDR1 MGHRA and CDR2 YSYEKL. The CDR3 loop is CASSQDQSSGAPGETQYF. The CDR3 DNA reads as TGCGCCAGCAGCCAAGATCAGTCTAGCGGGGCCCCCGGGGAGACCCAGTACTTC.

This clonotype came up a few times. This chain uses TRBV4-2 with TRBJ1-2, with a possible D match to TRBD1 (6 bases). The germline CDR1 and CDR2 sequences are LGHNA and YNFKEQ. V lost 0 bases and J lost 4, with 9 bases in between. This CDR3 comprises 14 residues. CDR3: CASSQEGGGYGYTF. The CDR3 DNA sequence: TGTGCCAGCAGCCAAGAGGGGGGCGGCTATGGCTACACCTTC.

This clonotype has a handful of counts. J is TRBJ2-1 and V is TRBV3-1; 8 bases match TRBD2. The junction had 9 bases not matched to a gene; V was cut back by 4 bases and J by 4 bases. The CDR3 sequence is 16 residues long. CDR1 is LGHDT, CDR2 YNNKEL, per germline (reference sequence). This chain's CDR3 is CASSPMVGGEYNEQFF. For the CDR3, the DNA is TGTGCCAGCAGCCCGATGGTCGGGGGGGAGTACAATGAGCAGTTCTTC.

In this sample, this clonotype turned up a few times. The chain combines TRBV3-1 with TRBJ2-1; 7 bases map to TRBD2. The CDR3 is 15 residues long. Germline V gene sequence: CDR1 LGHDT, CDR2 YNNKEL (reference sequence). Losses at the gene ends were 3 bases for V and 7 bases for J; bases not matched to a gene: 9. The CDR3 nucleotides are TGTGCCAGCAGCCAGAGGCGGGGGTGCAGGAATGAGCAGTTCTTC. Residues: CASSQRRGCRNEQFF.

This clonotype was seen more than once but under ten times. This chain's CDR3 is CASSPPDRYEQYV. For the CDR3, the DNA is TGTGCCAGCTCACCTCCGGACAGATACGAGCAGTACGTC. The V and J genes are TRBV18 and TRBJ2-7; D may be TRBD1 (6 bases). Per the germline V gene, CDR1 is KGHSH and CDR2 is LQKENI. V dropped 3 bases and J dropped 4 bases, with 10 bases sitting between them. This CDR3 is built from 13 residues.

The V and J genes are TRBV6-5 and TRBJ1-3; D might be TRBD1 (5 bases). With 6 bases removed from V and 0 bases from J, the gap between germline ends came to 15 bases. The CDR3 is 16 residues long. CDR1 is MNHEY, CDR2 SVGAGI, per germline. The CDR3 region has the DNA TGTGCCAGCAGCTATGCCCGGGGGTACTCTGGAAACACCATATATTTT. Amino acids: CASSYARGYSGNTIYF.

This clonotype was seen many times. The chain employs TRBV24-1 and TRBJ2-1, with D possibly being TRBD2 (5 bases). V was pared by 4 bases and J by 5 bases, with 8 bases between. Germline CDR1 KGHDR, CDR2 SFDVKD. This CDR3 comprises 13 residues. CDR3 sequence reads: CATSEWRDNEQFF. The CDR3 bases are TGTGCCACCAGTGAATGGCGGGACAATGAGCAGTTCTTC.

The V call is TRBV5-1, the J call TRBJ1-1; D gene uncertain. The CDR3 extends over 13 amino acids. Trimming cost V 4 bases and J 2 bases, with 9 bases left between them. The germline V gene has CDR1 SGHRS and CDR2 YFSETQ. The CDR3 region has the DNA TGCGCCAGCAGCAAACAGTTTAACACTGAAGCTTTCTTT. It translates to CASSKQFNTEAFF.

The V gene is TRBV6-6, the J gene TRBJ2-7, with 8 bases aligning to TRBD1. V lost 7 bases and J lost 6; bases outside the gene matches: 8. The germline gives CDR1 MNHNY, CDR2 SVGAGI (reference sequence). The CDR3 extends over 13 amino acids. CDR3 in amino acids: CASTEFTGGEQYV. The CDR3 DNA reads TGTGCCAGCACCGAATTCACAGGGGGCGAGCAGTACGTC.

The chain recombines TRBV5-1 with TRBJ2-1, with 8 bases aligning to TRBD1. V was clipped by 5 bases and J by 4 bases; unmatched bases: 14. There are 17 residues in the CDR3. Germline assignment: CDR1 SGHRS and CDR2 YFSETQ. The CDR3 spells CASRLNQGALDYNEQFF. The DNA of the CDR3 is TGCGCCAGCAGGCTCAACCAGGGGGCTTTAGATTACAATGAGCAGTTCTTC.